This TCR beta chain was identified during a study of T cells in Graves' hyperthyroidism and ophthalmopathy. The CDR3 runs to 17 residues. Germline V lookup: CDR1 MGHDK, CDR2 SYGVNS. The germline V and J ends were trimmed by 6 bases and 7 bases, with 22 bases remaining between them. This clonotype occurred a few times. The source material, RNA transcripts, was used to amplify TCR beta CDR3 regions. Using the HTBI primer set, a first-round RT-PCR was run on the TCR CDR3. A single record per CDR3 protein comes from TCRdb applying MiXCR to the multiplex PCR reads. The sample records approximately 700,000 distinct CDR3 sequences, less than 45% being singletons.

The chain recombines TRBV25-1 with TRBJ1-6; D is perhaps TRBD1 (6 bases). The receptor's source is an adult man with Graves' disease, either hyperthyroidism or ophthalmopathy (not recorded which). Input material: peripheral blood or thyroid tissue (not recorded which). CDR3 sequence reads: CASSRRGGEARNSPLHF. CDR3 bases: TGTGCCAGCAGCCGCAGGGGAGGGGAAGCGAGGAATTCACCCCTCCACTTT.